This TCR beta chain derives from a study of T-cell reconstitution after alpha-beta-depleted transplantation in children. Findings of the study overall: Reportedly, roughly two months post-transplant, alpha-beta T cells arose from several hundred expanded graft clones.

A remark on this clonotype: Its antigen remains unidentified.

The CDR3 runs 17 residues. Trimming cost V 3 bases and J 5 bases, with 20 bases left between them. The germline V gene encodes CDR1 LNHDA and CDR2 SQIVND (reference sequence). Unique molecular identifiers were incorporated during preparation of the TCRbeta library. TCRdb called the PCR reads again in MiXCR, with one record for every CDR3 protein. Found here are some 100,000 distinct CDR3 sequences, roughly a quarter of them singletons; the top ten hold around 21%. The sequence was collected from a boy aged 2 to 9 with acute lymphoblastic leukemia, due to receive a stem cell transplant. The specimen was PBMCs, collected before TCRalphabeta/CD19-depleted stem cell transplant. The chain employs TRBV19 and TRBJ1-5, with D perhaps TRBD1 (5 bases). CDR3 in amino acids: CASSILSQGARYQPQHF. The DNA of the CDR3 is TGTGCCAGTAGTATCCTCAGCCAGGGCGCCCGGTATCAGCCCCAGCATTTT.